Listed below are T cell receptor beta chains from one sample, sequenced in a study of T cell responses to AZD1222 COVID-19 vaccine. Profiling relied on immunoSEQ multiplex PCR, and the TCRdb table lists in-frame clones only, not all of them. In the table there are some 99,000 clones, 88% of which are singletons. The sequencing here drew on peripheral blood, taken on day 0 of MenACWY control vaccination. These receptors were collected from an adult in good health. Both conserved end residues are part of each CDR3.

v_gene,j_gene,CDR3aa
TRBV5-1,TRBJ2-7,CASSTTSGGTYEQYF
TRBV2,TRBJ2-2,CASSETSAGELFF
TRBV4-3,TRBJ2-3,CASSQERGTSGRRDTQYF
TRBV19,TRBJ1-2,CASSIGFGPSYGYTF
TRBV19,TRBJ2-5,CASSSGAQETRYF
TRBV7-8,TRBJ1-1,CASSLRTNTEAFF
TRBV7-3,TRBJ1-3,CASSLTAGNTIYF
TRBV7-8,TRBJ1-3,CASSTYRGKSGNTIYF
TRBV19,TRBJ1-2,CASSPVGGAGYGYTF
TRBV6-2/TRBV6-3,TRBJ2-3,CASSFLSGGGGNTQYF
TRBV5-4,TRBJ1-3,CASSLTRVGLYSGNTIYF
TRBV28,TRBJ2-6,CASSSLNGANVLTF
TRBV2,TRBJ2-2,CASSVSSGGLNTGELFF
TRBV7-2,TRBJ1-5,CASSSQGWQPQHF
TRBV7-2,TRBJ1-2,CASSLDRGQGGYTF
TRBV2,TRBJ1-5,CASTTVKNQPQHF
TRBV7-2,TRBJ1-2,CASSLQGQVTHYGYTF
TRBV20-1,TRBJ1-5,CSASSAGSGSNQPQHF
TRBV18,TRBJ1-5,CASSPGTGGNQPQHF
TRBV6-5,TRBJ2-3,CASSREPRTDTQYF
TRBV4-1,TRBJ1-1,CASSQREKNTEAFF
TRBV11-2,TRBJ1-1,CASSWGQGNTEAFF
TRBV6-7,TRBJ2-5,CASSGSQYF
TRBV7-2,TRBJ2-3,CASSLAGRRDTQYF
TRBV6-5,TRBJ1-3,CASSYSTLGTIYF
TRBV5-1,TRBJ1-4,CASSSKTGPNEKLFF
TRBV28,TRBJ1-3,CASSSPRRSGNTIYF
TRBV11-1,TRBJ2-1,CASSRGREMYNEQFF
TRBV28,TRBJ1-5,CASSSGPGQGDQPQHF
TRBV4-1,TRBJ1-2,CASSQDPAGQDNYGYTF
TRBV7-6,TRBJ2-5,CASSLIVDRGRETQYF
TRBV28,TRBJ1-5,CASSLIYSNQPQHF
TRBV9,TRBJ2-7,CASAKGVSYEQYF
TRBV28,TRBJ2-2,CASSFSTGELFF
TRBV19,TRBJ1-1,CASRTWTDTLNTEAFF
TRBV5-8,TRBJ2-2,CASSLLSGELFF
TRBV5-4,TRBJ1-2,CASSLEDRNYGYTF
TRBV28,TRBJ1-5,CASRTANQPQHF
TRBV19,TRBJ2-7,CASSVGQGPYEQYF
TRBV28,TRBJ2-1,CASRRTGGEQFF
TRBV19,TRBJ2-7,CASSIRRGQGESEQYF
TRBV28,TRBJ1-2,CASRGTGEFVSYGYTF
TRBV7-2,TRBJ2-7,CASSYGQGAPFRYEQYF
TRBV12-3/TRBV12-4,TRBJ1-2,CASSLDAGFGYTF
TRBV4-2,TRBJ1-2,CASSQVHDREYGYGYTF
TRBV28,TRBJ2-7,CASSLSGMYEQYF
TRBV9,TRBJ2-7,CASSPSGTSLYEQYF
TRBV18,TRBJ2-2,CASSPHVHGLDTGELFF
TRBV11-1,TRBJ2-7,CASSLDREDEQYF
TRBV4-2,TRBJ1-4,CASSQTRQGQLFF
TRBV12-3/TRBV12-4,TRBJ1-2,CASSLSEVHGYTF
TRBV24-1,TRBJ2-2,CATSDLPQTGNTGELFF